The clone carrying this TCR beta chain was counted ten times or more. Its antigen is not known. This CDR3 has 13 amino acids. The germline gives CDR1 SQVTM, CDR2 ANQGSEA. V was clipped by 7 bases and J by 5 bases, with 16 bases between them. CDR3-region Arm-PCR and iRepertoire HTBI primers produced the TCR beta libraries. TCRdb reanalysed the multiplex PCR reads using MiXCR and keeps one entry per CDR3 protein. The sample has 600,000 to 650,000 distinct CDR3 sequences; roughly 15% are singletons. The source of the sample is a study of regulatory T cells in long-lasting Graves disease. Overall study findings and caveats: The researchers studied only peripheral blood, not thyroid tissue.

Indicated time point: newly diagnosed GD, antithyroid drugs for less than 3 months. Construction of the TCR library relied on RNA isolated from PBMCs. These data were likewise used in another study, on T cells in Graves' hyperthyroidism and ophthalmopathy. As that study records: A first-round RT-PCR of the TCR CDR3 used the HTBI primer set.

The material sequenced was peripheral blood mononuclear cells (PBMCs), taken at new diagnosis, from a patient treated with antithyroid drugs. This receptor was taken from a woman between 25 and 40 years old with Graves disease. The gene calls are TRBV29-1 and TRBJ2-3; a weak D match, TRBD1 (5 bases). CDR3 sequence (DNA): TGCAGCGCATGCAGACCAGGGCGAGATACGCAGTATTTT. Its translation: CSACRPGRDTQYF.